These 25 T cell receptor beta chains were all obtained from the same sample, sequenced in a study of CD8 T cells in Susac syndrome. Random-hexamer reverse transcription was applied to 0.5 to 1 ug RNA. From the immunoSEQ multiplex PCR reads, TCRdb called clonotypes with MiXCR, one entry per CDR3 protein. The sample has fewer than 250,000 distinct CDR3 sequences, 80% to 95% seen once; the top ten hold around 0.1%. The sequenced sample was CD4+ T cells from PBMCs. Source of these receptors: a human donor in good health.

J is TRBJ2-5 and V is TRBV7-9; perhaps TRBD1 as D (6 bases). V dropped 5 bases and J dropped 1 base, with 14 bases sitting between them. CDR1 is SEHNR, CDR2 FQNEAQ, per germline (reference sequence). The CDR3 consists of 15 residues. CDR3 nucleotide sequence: TGTGCCAGCAGCCTCTCATGGGGGCTCCAAGAGACCCAGTACTTC. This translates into CASSLSWGLQETQYF. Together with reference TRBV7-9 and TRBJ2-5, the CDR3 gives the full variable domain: DTGVSQNPRHKITKRGQNVTFRCDPISEHNRLYWYRQTLGQGPEFLTYFQNEAQLEKSRLLSDRFSAERPKGSFSTLEIQRTEQGDSAMYLCASSLSWGLQETQYFGPGTRLLVL.

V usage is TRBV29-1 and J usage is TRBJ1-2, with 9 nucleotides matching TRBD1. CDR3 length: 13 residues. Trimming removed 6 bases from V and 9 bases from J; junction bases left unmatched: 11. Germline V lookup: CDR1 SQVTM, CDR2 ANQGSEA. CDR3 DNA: TGCAGCGTCGCCGGGACAGGGAATTCGCGCTACACCTTC. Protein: CSVAGTGNSRYTF.

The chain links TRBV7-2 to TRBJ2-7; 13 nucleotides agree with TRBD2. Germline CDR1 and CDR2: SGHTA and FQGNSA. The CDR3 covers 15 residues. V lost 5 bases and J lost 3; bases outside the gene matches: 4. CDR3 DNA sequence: TGTGCCAGCAGCCGACGACTAGCGGGGGGCTACGAGCAGTACGTC. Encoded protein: CASSRRLAGGYEQYV.

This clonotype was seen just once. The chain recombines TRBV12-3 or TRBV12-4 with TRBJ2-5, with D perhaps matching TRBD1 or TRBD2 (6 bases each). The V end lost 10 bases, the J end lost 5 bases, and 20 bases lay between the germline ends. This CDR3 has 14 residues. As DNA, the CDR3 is TGTGCCACCTCCAGGAGGGGGGCCGTGGAGACCCAGTACTTC. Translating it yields CATSRRGAVETQYF.

CDR3 protein: CATSPRSSGANVLTF. The DNA for the CDR3 is TGTGCCACCAGTCCAAGGAGCTCTGGGGCCAACGTCCTGACTTTC. J is TRBJ2-6 and V is TRBV24-1; unclear D gene. The V end was cut by 6 bases, the J end by 0 bases, with 8 bases between. From germline, CDR1 is KGHDR and CDR2 SFDVKD. This CDR3 spans 15 amino acids.

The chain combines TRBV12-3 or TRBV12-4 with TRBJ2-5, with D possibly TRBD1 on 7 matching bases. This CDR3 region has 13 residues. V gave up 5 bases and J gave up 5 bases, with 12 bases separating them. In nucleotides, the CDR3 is TGTGCCAGCAGTCAACAGGGGAGGGAGACCCAGTACTTC. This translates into CASSQQGRETQYF.

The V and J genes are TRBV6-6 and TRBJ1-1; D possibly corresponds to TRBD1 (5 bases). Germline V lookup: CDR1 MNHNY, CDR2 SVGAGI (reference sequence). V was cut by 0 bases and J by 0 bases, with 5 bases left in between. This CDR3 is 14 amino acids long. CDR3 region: CASSYSGVNTEAFF. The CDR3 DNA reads TGTGCCAGCAGTTACTCGGGGGTGAACACTGAAGCTTTCTTT.

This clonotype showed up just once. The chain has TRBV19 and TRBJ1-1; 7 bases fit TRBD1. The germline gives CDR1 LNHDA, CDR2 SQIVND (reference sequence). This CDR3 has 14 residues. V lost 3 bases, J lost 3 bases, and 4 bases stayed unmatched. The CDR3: CASSIRGPHTEAFF. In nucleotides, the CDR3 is TGTGCCAGTAGTATTAGGGGGCCGCACACTGAAGCTTTCTTT.

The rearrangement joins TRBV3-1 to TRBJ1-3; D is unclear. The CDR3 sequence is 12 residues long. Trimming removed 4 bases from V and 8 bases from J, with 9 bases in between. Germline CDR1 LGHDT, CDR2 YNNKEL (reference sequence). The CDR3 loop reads CASSPTPDTIYF. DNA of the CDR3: TGTGCCAGCAGCCCAACCCCGGACACCATATATTTT.

The CDR3 nucleotides are TGTGCCAGCTCGGACGGGCTTTGGGATGAGCAGTTCTTC. It encodes CASSDGLWDEQFF. This sequence joins TRBV9 and TRBJ2-1, with D hard to call. The CDR3 has 13 residues. Trimming stripped 7 bases from V and 8 bases from J, with 16 bases between. Germline loops: CDR1 SGDLS, CDR2 YYNGEE.

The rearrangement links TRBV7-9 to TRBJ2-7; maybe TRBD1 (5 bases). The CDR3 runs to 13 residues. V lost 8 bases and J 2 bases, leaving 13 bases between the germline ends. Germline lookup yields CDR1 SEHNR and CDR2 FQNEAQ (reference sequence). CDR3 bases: TGTGCCAGCGAAAAGACAGATACCTACGAGCAGTACTTC. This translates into CASEKTDTYEQYF.

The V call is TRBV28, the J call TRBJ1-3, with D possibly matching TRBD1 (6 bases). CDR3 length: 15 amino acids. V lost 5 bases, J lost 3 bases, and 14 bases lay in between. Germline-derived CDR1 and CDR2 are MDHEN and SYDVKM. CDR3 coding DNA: TGTGCCAGCAGTGGGCAGGGGTTAGGTGGAAACACCATATATTTT. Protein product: CASSGQGLGGNTIYF. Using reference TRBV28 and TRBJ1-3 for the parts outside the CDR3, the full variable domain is DVKVTQSSRYLVKRTGEKVFLECVQDMDHENMFWYRQDPGLGLRLIYFSYDVKMKEKGDIPEGYSVSREKKERFSLILESASTNQTSMYLCASSGQGLGGNTIYFGEGSWLTVV.

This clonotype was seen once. Here the CDR3 DNA reads TGTGCCACCCAAGACAGCTCTGGGGCCAACGTCCTGACTTTC. This codes for CATQDSSGANVLTF. The chain recombines TRBV19 with TRBJ2-6, with D possibly being TRBD1 (5 bases). CDR3 length: 14 amino acids. Trimming left V 10 bases short and J 0 bases short, with 10 bases between. Germline CDR1 and CDR2: LNHDA and SQIVND (reference sequence).

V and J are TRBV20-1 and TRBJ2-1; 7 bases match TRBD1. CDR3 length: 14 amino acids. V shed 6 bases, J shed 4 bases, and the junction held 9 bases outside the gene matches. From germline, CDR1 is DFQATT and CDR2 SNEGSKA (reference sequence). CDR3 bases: TGCAGTGCAGCCGGGACAGAGCTTTACAATGAGCAGTTCTTC. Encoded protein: CSAAGTELYNEQFF.

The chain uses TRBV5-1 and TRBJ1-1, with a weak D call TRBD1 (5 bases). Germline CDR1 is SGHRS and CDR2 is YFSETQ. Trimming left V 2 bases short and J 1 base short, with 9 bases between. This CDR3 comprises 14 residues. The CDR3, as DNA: TGCGCCAGCAGCTTTTACCAGGGGAACACTGAAGCTTTCTTT. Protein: CASSFYQGNTEAFF. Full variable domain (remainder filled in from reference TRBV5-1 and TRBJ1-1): KAGVTQTPRYLIKTRGQQVTLSCSPISGHRSVSWYQQTPGQGLQFLFEYFSETQRNKGNFPGRFSGRQFSNSRSEMNVSTLELGDSALYLCASSFYQGNTEAFFGQGTRLTVV.

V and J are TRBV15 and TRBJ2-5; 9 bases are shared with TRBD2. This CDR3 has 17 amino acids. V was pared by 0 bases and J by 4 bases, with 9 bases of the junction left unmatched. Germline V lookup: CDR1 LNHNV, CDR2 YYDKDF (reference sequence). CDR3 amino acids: CATSRDRGGGARETQYF. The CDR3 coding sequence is TGTGCCACCAGCAGAGATCGTGGCGGGGGGGCCAGAGAGACCCAGTACTTC.

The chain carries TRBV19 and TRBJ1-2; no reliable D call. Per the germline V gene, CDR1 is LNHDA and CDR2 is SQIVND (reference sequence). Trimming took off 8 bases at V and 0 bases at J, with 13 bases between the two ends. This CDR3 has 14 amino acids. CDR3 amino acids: CASWAPATNYGYTF. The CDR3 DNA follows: TGTGCCAGTTGGGCGCCTGCCACTAACTATGGCTACACCTTC.

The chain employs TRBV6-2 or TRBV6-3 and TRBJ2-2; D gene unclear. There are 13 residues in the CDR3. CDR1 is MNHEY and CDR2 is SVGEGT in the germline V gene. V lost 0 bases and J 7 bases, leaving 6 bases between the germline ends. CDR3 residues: CASSYSGSGELFF. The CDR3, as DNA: TGTGCCAGCAGTTACTCGGGCAGCGGGGAGCTGTTTTTT.

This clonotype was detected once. CDR3 sequence reads: CASSERVAGGVQTNVLTF. Here the CDR3 DNA reads TGTGCCAGCAGTGAAAGGGTAGCTGGGGGTGTCCAAACCAACGTCCTGACTTTC. The gene calls are TRBV6-1 and TRBJ2-6; D possibly matches TRBD1 or TRBD2 (5 bases each). The germline gives CDR1 MNHNS, CDR2 SASEGT. There are 18 residues in the CDR3. The V end lost 2 bases, the J end lost 8 bases, and 22 bases lay between the germline ends.

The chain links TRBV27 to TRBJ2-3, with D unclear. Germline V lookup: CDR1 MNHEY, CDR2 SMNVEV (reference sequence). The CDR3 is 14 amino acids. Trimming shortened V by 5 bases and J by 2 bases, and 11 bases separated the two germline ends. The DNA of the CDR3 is TGTGCCAGCAGTAAAGGCAGACACACAGATACGCAGTATTTT. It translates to CASSKGRHTDTQYF.

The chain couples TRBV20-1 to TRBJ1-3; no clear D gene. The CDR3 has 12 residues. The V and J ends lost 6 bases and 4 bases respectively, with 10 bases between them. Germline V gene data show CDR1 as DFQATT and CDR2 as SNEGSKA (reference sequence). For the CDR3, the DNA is TGCAGTGCCCGGGTGTGGGGAAACACCATATATTTT. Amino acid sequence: CSARVWGNTIYF.

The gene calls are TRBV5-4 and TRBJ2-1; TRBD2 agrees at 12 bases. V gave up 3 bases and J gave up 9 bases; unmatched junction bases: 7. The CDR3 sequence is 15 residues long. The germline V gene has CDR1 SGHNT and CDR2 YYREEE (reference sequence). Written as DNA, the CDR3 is TGTGCCAGCAGCTCTGGACTAGCGGGGCCCGTTGAGCAGTTCTTC. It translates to CASSSGLAGPVEQFF.

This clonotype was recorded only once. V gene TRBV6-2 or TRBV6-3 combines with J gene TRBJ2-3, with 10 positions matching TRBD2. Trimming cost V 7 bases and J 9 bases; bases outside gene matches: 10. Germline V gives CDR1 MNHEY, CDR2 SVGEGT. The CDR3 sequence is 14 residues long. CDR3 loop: CASIRAGGRGTQYF. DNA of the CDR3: TGTGCCAGCATACGAGCGGGGGGGCGGGGGACGCAGTATTTT.

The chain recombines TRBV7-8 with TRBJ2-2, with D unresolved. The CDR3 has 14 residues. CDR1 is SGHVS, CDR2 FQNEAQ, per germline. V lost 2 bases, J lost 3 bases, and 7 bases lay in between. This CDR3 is CASSLRQDTGELFF. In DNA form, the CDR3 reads TGTGCCAGCAGCTTAAGGCAGGACACCGGGGAGCTGTTTTTT.

For the CDR3, the DNA is TGTGCCAGCAGTTACACACAGGGGCGGGGGGAGACCCAGTACTTC. It specifies CASSYTQGRGETQYF. The V call is TRBV6-5, the J call TRBJ2-5; D is possibly TRBD1 or TRBD2 (7 bases each). Germline V gene data show CDR1 as MNHEY and CDR2 as SVGAGI. The CDR3 totals 15 residues. V was trimmed by 2 bases and J by 5 bases, leaving 15 bases between them.